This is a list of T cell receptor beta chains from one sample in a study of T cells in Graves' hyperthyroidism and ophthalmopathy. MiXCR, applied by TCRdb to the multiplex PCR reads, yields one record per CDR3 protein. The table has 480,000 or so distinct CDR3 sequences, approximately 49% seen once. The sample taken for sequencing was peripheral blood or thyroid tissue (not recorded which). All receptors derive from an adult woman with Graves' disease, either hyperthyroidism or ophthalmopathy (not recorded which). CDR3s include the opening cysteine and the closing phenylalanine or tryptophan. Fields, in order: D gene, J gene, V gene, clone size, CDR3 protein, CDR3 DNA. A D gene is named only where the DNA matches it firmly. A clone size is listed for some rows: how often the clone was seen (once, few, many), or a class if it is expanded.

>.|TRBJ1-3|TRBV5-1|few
CASSLRGRNANSGNTIYF
TGCGCCAGCAGCTTGAGGGGACGGAATGCCAACTCTGGAAACACCATATATTTT
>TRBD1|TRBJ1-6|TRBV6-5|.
CASSYKQGRGSPLHF
TGTGCCAGCAGTTACAAACAGGGGAGGGGTTCACCCCTCCACTTT
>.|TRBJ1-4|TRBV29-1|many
CSVEIQEATNEKLFF
TGCAGCGTTGAAATACAAGAAGCAACTAATGAAAAACTGTTTTTT
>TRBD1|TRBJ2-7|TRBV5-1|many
CASSSTGGLYEQYF
TGCGCCAGCAGCTCGACAGGGGGCCTCTACGAGCAGTACTTC
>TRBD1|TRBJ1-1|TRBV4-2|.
CASSQAGTGELNTEAFF
TGTGCCAGCAGCCAAGCAGGGACAGGGGAACTGAACACTGAAGCTTTCTTT
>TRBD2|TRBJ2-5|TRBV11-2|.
CASSVASGEEETQYF
TGTGCCAGCAGCGTCGCTAGCGGGGAAGAAGAGACCCAGTACTTC
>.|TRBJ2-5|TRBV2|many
CASSLQKTETQYF
TGTGCCAGCAGTTTACAGAAAACGGAGACCCAGTACTTC
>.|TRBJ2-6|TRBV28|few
CASSSRQGANVLTF
TGTGCCAGCAGTTCGCGACAGGGGGCCAACGTCCTGACTTTC
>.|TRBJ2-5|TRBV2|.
CASGAVFSDKFRETQYF
TGTGCCAGCGGCGCCGTTTTTTCGGACAAATTTAGGGAGACCCAGTACTTC
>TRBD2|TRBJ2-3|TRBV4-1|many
CASSQYQGLTSGADTQYF
TGCGCCAGCAGCCAATATCAGGGGTTGACTAGCGGCGCAGATACGCAGTATTTT
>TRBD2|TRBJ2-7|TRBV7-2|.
CASSAKGAGASYEQYF
TGTGCCAGCAGCGCTAAGGGCGCGGGAGCCTCCTACGAGCAGTACTTC
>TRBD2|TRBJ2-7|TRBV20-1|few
CSASYQAGAAYEQYF
TGCAGTGCTAGCTACCAAGCGGGGGCCGCCTACGAGCAGTACTTC
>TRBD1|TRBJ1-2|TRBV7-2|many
CASSPRGVGGYTF
TGTGCCAGCAGTCCCAGGGGGGTAGGCGGCTACACCTTC
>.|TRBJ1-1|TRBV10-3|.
CAIRDKGTMNTEAFF
TGTGCCATCAGGGATAAAGGGACCATGAACACTGAAGCTTTCTTT
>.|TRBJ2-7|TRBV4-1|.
CASSQEDKIGRQYF
TGCGCCAGCAGCCAAGAGGATAAGATCGGCCGGCAGTACTTC
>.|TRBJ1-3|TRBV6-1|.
CASKGLNGNTIYF
TGTGCCAGCAAGGGCTTGAATGGAAACACCATATATTTT
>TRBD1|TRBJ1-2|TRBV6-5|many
CASQQGPGGYFGYTF
TGTGCCAGCCAACAGGGTCCAGGGGGGTATTTTGGCTACACCTTC
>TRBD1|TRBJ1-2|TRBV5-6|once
CASSWTGANGYTF
TGTGCCAGCAGCTGGACAGGGGCCAATGGCTACACCTTC
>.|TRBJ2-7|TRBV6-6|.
CASRENPTTGRMEQYF
TGTGCCAGCAGAGAGAACCCAACGACAGGCCGAATGGAGCAGTACTTC
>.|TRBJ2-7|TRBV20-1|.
CSARHPGGSYEQYF
TGCAGTGCTAGACATCCCGGGGGCTCCTACGAGCAGTACTTC
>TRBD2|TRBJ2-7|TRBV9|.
CASSKAGGPSVF
TGTGCCAGCTCGAAGGCGGGAGGCCCCTCGGTCTTC
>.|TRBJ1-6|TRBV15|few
CATSRREASSYNSPLHF
TGTGCCACCAGCAGGCGCGAAGCGAGCTCCTATAATTCACCCCTCCACTTT
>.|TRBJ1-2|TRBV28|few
CASSLSRWTRDYGYTF
TGTGCCAGCAGTTTGAGTCGCTGGACCCGAGACTATGGCTACACCTTC
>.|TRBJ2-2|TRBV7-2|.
CASTMDYTNTGELSW
TGTGCCAGCACCATGGACTACACGAACACCGGGGAGCTGTCTTGG
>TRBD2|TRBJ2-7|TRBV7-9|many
CASSKAGGPPEQYF
TGTGCCAGCAGCAAAGCGGGAGGGCCTCCCGAGCAGTACTTC
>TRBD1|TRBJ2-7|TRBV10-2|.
CASSQGGQIYEQYF
TGTGCCAGCAGCCAAGGGGGACAGATCTACGAGCAGTACTTC
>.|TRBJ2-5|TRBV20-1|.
CSARGEQGHDTQYF
TGCAGTGCTAGGGGGGAACAGGGTCATGACACCCAGTACTTC
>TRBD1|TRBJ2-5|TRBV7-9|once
CASSLAGQGTETQYF
TGTGCCAGCAGCTTAGCGGGACAGGGAACGGAGACCCAGTACTTC
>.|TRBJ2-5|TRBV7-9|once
CASKGWGSQETQYF
TGTGCCAGCAAAGGGTGGGGGTCTCAAGAGACCCAGTACTTC
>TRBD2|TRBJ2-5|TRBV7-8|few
CASRPGRLAGEKGQETQYF
TGTGCCAGCAGACCAGGGAGGCTAGCGGGAGAGAAGGGTCAAGAGACCCAGTACTTC
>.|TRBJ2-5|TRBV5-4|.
CASSFGIRETQYF
TGTGCCAGCAGCTTCGGGATTAGGGAGACCCAGTACTTC
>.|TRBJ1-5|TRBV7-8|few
CASSRRFDQPQHF
TGTGCCAGCAGCCGGCGATTCGATCAGCCCCAGCATTTT
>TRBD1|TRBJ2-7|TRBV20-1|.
CSAPGLWTGGEQYF
TGCAGTGCTCCAGGGTTGTGGACAGGGGGCGAGCAGTACTTC
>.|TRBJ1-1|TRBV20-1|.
CSARILGAMNTEAFF
TGCAGTGCTAGAATACTCGGGGCCATGAACACTGAAGCTTTCTTT
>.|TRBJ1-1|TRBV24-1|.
CATSDGAAGDTEAFF
TGTGCCACCAGTGATGGTGCAGCTGGGGACACTGAAGCTTTCTTT
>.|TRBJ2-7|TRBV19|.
CASSPSDHGQYF
TGTGCCAGTAGCCCTAGCGACCACGGGCAGTACTTC
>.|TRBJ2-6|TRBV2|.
CASSIASGANVLTF
TGTGCCAGCAGTATCGCTTCTGGGGCCAACGTCCTGACTTTC
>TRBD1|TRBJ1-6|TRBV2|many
CASSEIQGAVNSPLHF
TGTGCCAGCAGTGAAATACAGGGGGCCGTCAATTCACCCCTCCACTTT
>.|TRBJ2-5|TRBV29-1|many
CSVRVDQETQYF
TGCAGCGTCAGGGTTGACCAAGAGACCCAGTACTTC
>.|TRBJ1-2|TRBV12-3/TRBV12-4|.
CASSLIQLGYGYTF
TGTGCCAGCAGTTTAATCCAGCTCGGCTATGGCTACACCTTC
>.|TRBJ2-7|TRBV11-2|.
CASSSLAEGGADYEQYF
TGTGCCAGCAGCTCCCTAGCGGAAGGGGGGGCGGACTACGAGCAGTACTTC
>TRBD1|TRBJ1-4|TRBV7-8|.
CASSIGQGGGNEKLFF
TGTGCCAGCAGCATCGGACAGGGGGGAGGAAATGAAAAACTGTTTTTT
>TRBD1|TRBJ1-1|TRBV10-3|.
CARDGQGANTEAFF
TGTGCTAGAGATGGGCAGGGGGCGAACACTGAAGCTTTCTTT
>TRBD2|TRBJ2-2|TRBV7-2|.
CASSLERLAGVSGELFF
TGTGCCAGCAGCTTAGAGAGACTAGCGGGAGTCTCCGGGGAGCTGTTTTTT